The clone carrying this T cell receptor (beta chain) is a singleton in its sample. This specimen comes from a study of low-dose radiotherapy and immunotherapy resistance in tumors. As for the study in general: Cohort 1 was given 0.5 Gy fractions every 2 weeks, 6.5 Gy in total. Patients received cyclophosphamide 200 mg/m2 intravenously every two weeks, the day before radiation-immunotherapy. Treatment consisted of nivolumab 240 mg every two weeks and ipilimumab 1 mg/kg every six weeks, given intravenously to patients.

With TRAV- and TRBV-specific primers, first-strand cDNA was made, covering the alpha and beta chains. TCRs underwent approximately 20 PCR cycles of amplification with a constant-region primer and V-primer adapter. TCRdb redid the calling of the reads with MiXCR, one entry per CDR3 protein. The sample includes approximately 70,000 distinct CDR3 sequences, 31% of them seen just once. Specified time point: before trial treatment. Eligibility criteria specified advanced solid malignancies devoid of tumor-infiltrating lymphocytes. The sequence was obtained from a female donor with ovarian cancer. The specimen was PBMCs, collected before treatment.

The CDR3 region is CASRTTGFGYEQYF. CDR3 DNA sequence: TGTGCCAGCAGGACCACAGGGTTTGGGTACGAGCAGTACTTC. This rearrangement joins TRBV27 to TRBJ2-7; D might be TRBD1 (6 bases). Germline V lookup: CDR1 MNHEY, CDR2 SMNVEV (reference sequence). V was trimmed by 6 bases and J by 4 bases, leaving 16 bases between them. CDR3 length: 14 amino acids.